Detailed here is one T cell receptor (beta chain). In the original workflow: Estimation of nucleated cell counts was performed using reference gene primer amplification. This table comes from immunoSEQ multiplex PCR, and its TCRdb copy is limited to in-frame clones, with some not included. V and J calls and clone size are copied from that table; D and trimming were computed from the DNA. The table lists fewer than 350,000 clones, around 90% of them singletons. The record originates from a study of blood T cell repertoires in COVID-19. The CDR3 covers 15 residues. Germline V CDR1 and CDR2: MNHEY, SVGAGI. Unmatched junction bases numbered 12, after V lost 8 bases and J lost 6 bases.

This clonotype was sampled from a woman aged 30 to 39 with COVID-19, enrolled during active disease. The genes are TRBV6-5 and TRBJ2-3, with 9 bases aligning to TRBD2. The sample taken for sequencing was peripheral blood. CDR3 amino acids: CASVSLAGRGDTQYF. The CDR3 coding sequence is TGTGCCAGCGTGTCACTAGCGGGCCGCGGGGATACGCAGTATTTT.